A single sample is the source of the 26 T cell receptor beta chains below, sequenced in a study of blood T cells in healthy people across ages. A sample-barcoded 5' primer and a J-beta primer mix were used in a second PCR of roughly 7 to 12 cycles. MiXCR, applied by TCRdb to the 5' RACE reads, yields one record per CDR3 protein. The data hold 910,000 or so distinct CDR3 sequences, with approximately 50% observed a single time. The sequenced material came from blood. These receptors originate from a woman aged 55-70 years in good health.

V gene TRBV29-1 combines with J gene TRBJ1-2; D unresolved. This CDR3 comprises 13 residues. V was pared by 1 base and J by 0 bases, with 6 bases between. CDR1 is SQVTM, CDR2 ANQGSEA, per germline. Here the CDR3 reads CSVEGQSNYGYTF. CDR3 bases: TGCAGCGTTGAAGGGCAGTCTAACTATGGCTACACCTTC.

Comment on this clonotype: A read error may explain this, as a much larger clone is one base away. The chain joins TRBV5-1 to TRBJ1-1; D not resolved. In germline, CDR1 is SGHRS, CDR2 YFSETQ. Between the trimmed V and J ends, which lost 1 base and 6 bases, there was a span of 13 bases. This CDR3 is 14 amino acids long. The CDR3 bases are TGCGCCAGCAGCTTGACCCCCGAAGCCGCTGAAGCTTTCTTT. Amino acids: CASSLTPEAAEAFF.

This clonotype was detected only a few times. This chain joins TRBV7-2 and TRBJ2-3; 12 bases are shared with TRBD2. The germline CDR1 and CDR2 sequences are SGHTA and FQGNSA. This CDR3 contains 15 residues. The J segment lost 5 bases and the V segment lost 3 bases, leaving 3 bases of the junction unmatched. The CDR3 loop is CASSFLAGGIDTQYF. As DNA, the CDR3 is TGTGCCAGCAGCTTCCTAGCGGGAGGGATAGATACGCAGTATTTT.

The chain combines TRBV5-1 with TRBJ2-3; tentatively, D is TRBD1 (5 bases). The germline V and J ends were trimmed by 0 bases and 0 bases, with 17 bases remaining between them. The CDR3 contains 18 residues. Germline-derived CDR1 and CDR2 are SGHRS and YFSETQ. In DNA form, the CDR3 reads TGCGCCAGCAGCTTGGTTGGGGCGCAAGCCCTCAGCACAGATACGCAGTATTTT. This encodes CASSLVGAQALSTDTQYF.

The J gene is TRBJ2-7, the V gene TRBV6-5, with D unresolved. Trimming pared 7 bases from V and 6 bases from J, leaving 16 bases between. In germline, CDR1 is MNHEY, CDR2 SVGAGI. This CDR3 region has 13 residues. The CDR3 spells CASMGTLSAEQYF. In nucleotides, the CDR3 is TGTGCCAGCATGGGCACCCTGTCAGCCGAGCAGTACTTC.

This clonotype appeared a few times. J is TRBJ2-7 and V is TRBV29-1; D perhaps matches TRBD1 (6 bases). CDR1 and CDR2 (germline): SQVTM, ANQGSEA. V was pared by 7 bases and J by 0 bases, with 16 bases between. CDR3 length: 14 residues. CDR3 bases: TGCAGCGCCCTGAGGACAGATCTCTCCTACGAGCAGTACTTC. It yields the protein CSALRTDLSYEQYF.

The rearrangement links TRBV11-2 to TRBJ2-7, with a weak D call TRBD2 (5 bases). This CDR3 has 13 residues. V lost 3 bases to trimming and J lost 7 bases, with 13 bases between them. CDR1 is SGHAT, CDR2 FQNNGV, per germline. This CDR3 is CASSFTLTGEQYF. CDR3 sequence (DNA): TGTGCCAGCAGCTTTACCCTAACGGGAGAGCAGTACTTC.

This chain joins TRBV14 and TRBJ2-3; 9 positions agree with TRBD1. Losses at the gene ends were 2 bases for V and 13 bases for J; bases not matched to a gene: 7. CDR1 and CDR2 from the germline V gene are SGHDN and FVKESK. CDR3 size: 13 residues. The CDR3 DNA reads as TGTGCCAGCAGCCAATCACAGGGGGCGAGTGAGTATTTT. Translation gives CASSQSQGASEYF.

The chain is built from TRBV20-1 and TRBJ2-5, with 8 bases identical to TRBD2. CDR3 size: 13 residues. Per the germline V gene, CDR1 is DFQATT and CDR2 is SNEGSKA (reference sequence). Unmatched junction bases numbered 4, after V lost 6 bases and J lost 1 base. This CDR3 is CSAKLAVQETQYF. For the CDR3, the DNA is TGCAGTGCGAAACTAGCGGTCCAAGAGACCCAGTACTTC.

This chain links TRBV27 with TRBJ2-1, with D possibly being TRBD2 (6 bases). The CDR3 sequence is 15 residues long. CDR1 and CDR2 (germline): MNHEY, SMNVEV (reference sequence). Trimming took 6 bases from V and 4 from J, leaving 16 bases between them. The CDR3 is CASRLAPGRYNEQFF. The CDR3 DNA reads TGTGCCAGCAGACTAGCCCCCGGCAGGTACAATGAGCAGTTCTTC.

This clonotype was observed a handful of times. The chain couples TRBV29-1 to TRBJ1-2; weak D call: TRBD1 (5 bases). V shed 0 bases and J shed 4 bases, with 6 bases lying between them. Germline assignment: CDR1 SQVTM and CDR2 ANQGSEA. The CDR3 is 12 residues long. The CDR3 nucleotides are TGCAGCGTTGAAGAGGGACTCTATGGCTACACCTTC. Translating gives CSVEEGLYGYTF.

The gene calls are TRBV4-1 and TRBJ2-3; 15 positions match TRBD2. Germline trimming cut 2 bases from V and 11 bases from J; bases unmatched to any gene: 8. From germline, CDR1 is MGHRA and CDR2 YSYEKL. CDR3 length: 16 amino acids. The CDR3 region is CASSQSDGTSGRRQYF. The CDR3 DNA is TGCGCCAGCAGCCAATCGGACGGGACTAGCGGGAGGCGGCAGTATTTT.

The CDR3 region is CASSGTSGRTDTQYF. CDR3 nucleotide sequence: TGTGCCAGCAGCGGGACTAGCGGACGCACAGATACGCAGTATTTT. The gene calls are TRBV7-2 and TRBJ2-3, with TRBD2 matching over 11 bases. With V trimmed by 5 bases and J by 1 base, 2 bases remained unmatched. The CDR3 spans 15 residues. The germline CDR1 and CDR2 sequences are SGHTA and FQGNSA.

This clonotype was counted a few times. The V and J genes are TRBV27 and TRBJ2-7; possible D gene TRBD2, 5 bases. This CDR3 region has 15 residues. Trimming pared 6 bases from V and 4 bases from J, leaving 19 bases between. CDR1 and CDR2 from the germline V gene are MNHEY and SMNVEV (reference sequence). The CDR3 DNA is TGTGCCAGCAGCCTTTGGGCTAGCCCCGTTTACGAGCAGTACTTC. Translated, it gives CASSLWASPVYEQYF.

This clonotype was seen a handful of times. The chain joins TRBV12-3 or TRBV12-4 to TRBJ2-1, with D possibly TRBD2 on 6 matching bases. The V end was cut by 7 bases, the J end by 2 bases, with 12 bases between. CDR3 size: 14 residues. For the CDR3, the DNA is TGTGCCAGCAACGGGGGAGTCACCTACAATGAGCAGTTCTTC. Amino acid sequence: CASNGGVTYNEQFF.

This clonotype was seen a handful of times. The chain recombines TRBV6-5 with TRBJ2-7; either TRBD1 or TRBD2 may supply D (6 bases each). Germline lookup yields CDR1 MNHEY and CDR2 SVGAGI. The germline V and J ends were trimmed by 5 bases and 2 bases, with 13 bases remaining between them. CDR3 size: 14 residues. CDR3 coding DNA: TGTGCCAGCAGTCCTGCTAGGGGGGCCTACGAGCAGTACTTC. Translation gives CASSPARGAYEQYF.

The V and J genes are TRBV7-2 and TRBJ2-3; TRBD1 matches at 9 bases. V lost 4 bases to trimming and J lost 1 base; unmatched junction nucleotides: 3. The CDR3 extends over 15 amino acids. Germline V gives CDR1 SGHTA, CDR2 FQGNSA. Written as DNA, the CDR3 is TGTGCCAGCAGCTACCACAGGGGGCGCACAGATACGCAGTATTTT. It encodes CASSYHRGRTDTQYF.

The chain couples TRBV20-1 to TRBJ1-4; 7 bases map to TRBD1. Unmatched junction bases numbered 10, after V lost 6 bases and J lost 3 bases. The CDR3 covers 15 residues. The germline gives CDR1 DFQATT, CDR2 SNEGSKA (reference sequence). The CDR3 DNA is TGCAGTGCCTCACATTGGGGACAGCCTAATGAAAAACTGTTTTTT. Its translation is CSASHWGQPNEKLFF.

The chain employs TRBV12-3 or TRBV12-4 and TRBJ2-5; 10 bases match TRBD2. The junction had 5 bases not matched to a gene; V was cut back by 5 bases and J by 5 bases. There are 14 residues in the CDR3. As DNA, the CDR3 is TGTGCCAGCAGTCCGCGAGCGGGAGGGGAGACCCAGTACTTC. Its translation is CASSPRAGGETQYF.

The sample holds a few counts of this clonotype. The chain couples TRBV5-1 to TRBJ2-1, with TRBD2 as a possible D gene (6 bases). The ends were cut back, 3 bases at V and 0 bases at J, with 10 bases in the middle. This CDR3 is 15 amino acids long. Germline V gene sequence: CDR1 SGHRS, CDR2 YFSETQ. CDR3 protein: CASSSAEGSYNEQFF. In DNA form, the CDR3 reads TGCGCCAGCAGCTCTGCGGAGGGCTCCTACAATGAGCAGTTCTTC.

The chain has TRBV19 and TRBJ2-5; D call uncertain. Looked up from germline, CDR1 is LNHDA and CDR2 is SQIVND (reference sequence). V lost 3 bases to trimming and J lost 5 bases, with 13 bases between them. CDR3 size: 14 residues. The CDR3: CASSMVWSVETQYF. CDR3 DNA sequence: TGTGCCAGTAGTATGGTATGGAGCGTGGAGACCCAGTACTTC.

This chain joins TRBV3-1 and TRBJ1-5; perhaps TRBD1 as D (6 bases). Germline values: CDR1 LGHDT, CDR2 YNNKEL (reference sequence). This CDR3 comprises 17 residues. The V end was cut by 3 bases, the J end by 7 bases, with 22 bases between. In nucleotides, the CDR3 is TGTGCCAGCAGCCACCTTTCCCCGGGGGCCTCCGGGCAGCCCCAGCATTTT. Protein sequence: CASSHLSPGASGQPQHF.

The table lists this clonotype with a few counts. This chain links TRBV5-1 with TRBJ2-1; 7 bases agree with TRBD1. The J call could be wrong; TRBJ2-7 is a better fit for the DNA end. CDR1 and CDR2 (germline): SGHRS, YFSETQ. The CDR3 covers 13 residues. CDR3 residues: CASSVGQVYEQYF. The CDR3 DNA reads TGCGCCAGCAGCGTAGGACAGGTCTACGAGCAGTACTTC.

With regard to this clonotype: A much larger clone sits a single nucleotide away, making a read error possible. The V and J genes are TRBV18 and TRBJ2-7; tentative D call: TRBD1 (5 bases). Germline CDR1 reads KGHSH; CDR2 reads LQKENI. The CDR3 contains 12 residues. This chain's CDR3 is CTSSVDSYEQYF. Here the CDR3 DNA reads TGTACCAGCTCAGTCGACAGTTACGAGCAGTACTTC.

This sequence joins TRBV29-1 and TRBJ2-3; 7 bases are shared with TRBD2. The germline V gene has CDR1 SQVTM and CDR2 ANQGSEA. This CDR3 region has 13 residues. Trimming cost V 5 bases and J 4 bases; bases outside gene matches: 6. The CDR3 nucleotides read TGCAGCGTTCAGGGCGGGAGTCCAGATACGCAGTATTTT. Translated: CSVQGGSPDTQYF.

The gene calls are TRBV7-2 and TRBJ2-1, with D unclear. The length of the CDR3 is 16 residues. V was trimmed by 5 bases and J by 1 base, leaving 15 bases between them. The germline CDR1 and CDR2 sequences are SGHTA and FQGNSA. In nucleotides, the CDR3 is TGTGCCAGCAGCCCCTTTGGCGATGCGTCCTACAATGAGCAGTTCTTC. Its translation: CASSPFGDASYNEQFF.